A selection of T cell receptor beta chains follows, all from one sample in a study of cytomegalovirus exposure and HLA in healthy donors. Libraries were prepared by immunoSEQ multiplex PCR; TCRdb keeps only in-frame clonotypes and omits some of them. The table shows approximately 210,000 clones, with roughly 80% occurring only once. The source material was PBMCs. All receptors come from a man aged 35 to 55 in good health and CMV-seropositive. The CDR3 runs from the conserved cysteine through the conserved F or W. Fields, in order: V gene, D gene, clone size, J gene, CDR3 protein, CDR3 DNA. The D gene is left open where the match is weak. For some rows the clone size is stated as once, few or many, or as a class when expanded; others skip it.

>TRBV6-6|TRBD1|-|TRBJ1-4
CASRGDRAEEKLFF
TGTGCCAGCAGGGGGGACAGGGCGGAGGAAAAACTGTTTTTT
>TRBV9|TRBD2|few|TRBJ2-5
CASSVVASGSRETQYF
TGTGCCAGCAGCGTAGTTGCTAGCGGGAGTCGGGAGACCCAGTACTTC
>TRBV27|-|-|TRBJ1-5
CASSLSRGLSNQPQHF
TGTGCCAGCAGTTTAAGCCGGGGTCTTAGCAATCAGCCCCAGCATTTT
>TRBV27|-|-|TRBJ1-2
CASSLYPLGESNYGYTF
TGTGCCAGCAGTTTATACCCTCTCGGGGAGTCTAACTATGGCTACACCTTC
>TRBV7-6|-|-|TRBJ2-3
CASRSRPTDTQYF
TGTGCCAGCAGATCTAGGCCTACAGATACGCAGTATTTT
>TRBV7-9|TRBD1|-|TRBJ2-7
CASSEGQGLYEQYF
TGTGCCAGCAGCGAGGGACAGGGTCTCTACGAGCAGTACTTC
>TRBV10-3|-|-|TRBJ2-2
CAISGGYRTNTGELFF
TGTGCCATCAGTGGAGGATACAGGACAAACACCGGGGAGCTGTTTTTT
>TRBV15|-|-|TRBJ2-5
CATSRGGSLGSETQYF
TGTGCCACCAGCAGAGGAGGGAGCCTCGGTTCAGAGACCCAGTACTTC
>TRBV7-6|TRBD1|-|TRBJ2-2
CASSGTGGDTGELFF
TGTGCCAGCAGCGGGACAGGAGGTGACACCGGGGAGCTGTTTTTT
>TRBV5-1|-|once|TRBJ2-7
CASSLALRGRYEQYF
TGCGCCAGCAGCTTGGCCCTCAGGGGTAGGTACGAGCAGTACTTC
>TRBV6-5|-|-|TRBJ2-7
CASRSKGRGTYEQYF
TGTGCCAGCCGGAGTAAGGGTAGGGGAACCTACGAGCAGTACTTC
>TRBV7-6|TRBD2|-|TRBJ2-3
CASSLGTSGEGPTDTQYF
TGTGCCAGCAGCCTTGGGACTAGCGGGGAGGGTCCCACAGATACGCAGTATTTT
>TRBV27|-|-|TRBJ2-1
CASSLSGTEQFF
TGTGCCAGCAGTTTATCAGGGACAGAGCAGTTCTTC
>TRBV5-1|-|-|TRBJ1-4
CASSLEGWNREKLFF
TGCGCCAGCAGCTTGGAGGGGTGGAACCGGGAAAAACTGTTTTTT
>TRBV27|TRBD1|-|TRBJ1-4
CASSLTGGREKLFF
TGTGCCAGCAGTCTGACAGGGGGCAGGGAAAAACTGTTTTTT
>TRBV5-1|TRBD1|-|TRBJ1-1
CASSLLRGDRGTEAFF
TGCGCCAGCAGCTTGTTGCGGGGAGACAGGGGCACTGAAGCTTTCTTT
>TRBV7-9|TRBD2|-|TRBJ2-3
CASSTGLAGVGIDTQYF
TGTGCCAGCAGCACGGGACTAGCGGGAGTCGGTATAGATACGCAGTATTTT
>TRBV5-1|TRBD1|-|TRBJ1-6
CASTPGTDTLPLHF
TGCGCCAGCACCCCCGGGACAGACACCCTGCCCCTCCACTTT
>TRBV6-5|TRBD2|-|TRBJ2-1
CASSYLGTSGYNEQFF
TGTGCCAGCAGTTATTTAGGGACTAGCGGCTACAATGAGCAGTTCTTC
>TRBV5-6|-|few|TRBJ2-1
CASTVADNEQFF
TGTGCCAGCACCGTAGCGGACAATGAGCAGTTCTTC
>TRBV7-2|-|-|TRBJ1-2
CASSLSRRDYGYTF
TGTGCCAGCAGCCTTTCCAGGCGCGACTATGGCTACACCTTC
>TRBV20-1|TRBD1|-|TRBJ1-5
CSARAGTALFF
TGCAGTGCTAGGGCCGGGACAGCCCTTTTTTTT
>TRBV5-6|TRBD1|-|TRBJ2-5
CASSLETGVGSQYF
TGTGCCAGCAGCTTGGAGACAGGGGTCGGTTCCCAGTACTTC
>TRBV19|TRBD2|-|TRBJ2-1
CASSGRTSGTLYNEQFF
TGTGCCAGTAGTGGGAGGACTAGCGGGACTTTATACAATGAGCAGTTCTTC
>TRBV6-5|-|-|TRBJ1-2
CASSYSMGEGGYGYTF
TGTGCCAGCAGTTACTCGATGGGGGAGGGGGGCTATGGCTACACCTTC
>TRBV29-1|-|-|TRBJ2-1
CSVEGGHQSYNEQFF
TGCAGCGTTGAAGGGGGACACCAGTCCTACAATGAGCAGTTCTTC
>TRBV27|TRBD1|-|TRBJ2-2
CASRPGQANTGELFF
TGTGCCAGCAGGCCTGGACAGGCGAACACCGGGGAGCTGTTTTTT
>TRBV9|-|-|TRBJ1-5
CASSLGESSTAQHF
TGTGCCAGCAGCCTAGGGGAGTCCTCGACGGCCCAGCATTTT
>TRBV20-1|-|-|TRBJ2-3
CSAGHTQYF
TGCAGTGCTGGGCATACGCAGTATTTT
>TRBV7-9|TRBD2|-|TRBJ2-1
CASSSETSGSRGEQFF
TGTGCCAGCAGCTCAGAGACTAGCGGGAGTAGGGGTGAGCAGTTCTTC
>TRBV19|-|once|TRBJ2-2
CASSIVAGNTGELFF
TGTGCCAGTAGTATTGTTGCGGGGAACACCGGGGAGCTGTTTTTT
>TRBV19|-|once|TRBJ2-2
CASSIGQLGPGELFF
TGTGCCAGTAGTATAGGACAGCTAGGGCCCGGGGAGCTGTTTTTT